This T cell receptor beta chain is drawn from a study of T-cell reconstitution after alpha-beta-depleted transplantation in children. This clonotype has a count of ten or more. CDR1 and CDR2 (germline): LGHDT, YNNKEL (reference sequence). Trimming removed 4 bases from V and 1 base from J; junction bases left unmatched: 7. The CDR3 is made up of 16 amino acids. Researchers prepared the TCRbeta library using unique molecular identifiers, the study reports. MiXCR, run by TCRdb on the PCR reads, gives a single entry per CDR3 protein. The sample has nearly 400,000 distinct CDR3 sequences, about a fifth seen once.

The sequences come from PBMCs from the stem cell graft donor, collected from the stem cell graft. The chain is built from TRBV3-1 and TRBJ2-3; 8 nucleotides line up with TRBD2. This clonotype was sampled from a human donor who donated a stem cell graft to a child with acute myeloid leukemia. In DNA, the CDR3 is TGTGCCAGCAGCCCACTCGGGGGGGCCGGCACAGATACGCAGTATTTT. Translation: CASSPLGGAGTDTQYF.